Sequencing of this T cell receptor beta chain was carried out in a study of beta chain features in type 1 diabetes. Sequenced material consisted of expressed TCRB transcripts (all of the isolated RNA was reverse transcribed). TCRdb's copy holds only in-frame clones and misses some; the assay was immunoSEQ multiplex PCR. The repertoire holds 550,000 to 850,000 clones, around 15% seen once, with less than 0.025% in the top ten. The CDR3 contains 16 residues. Trimming pared 0 bases from V and 1 base from J, leaving 13 bases between. Germline CDR1 SGDLS, CDR2 YYNGEE. A word on this clone: As yet, its antigen is unknown.

General observations from the study: Type 1 diabetes patients showed a moderate but significant shortening of TCRB CDR3s in all four CD4+ subsets.

The sequenced sample was naive CD4+ T cells from blood. The receptor's source is a young man with type 1 diabetes. The V gene is TRBV9, the J gene TRBJ2-5; D ambiguous. CDR3 protein: CASSVAPDHIQETQYF. DNA for the CDR3: TGTGCCAGCAGCGTAGCCCCCGACCATATCCAAGAGACCCAGTACTTC.